This T cell receptor (beta chain) was identified in a study of cytomegalovirus exposure and HLA in healthy donors. The study ran its PCR with 60 Vbeta and 13 Jbeta primers. Produced via immunoSEQ multiplex PCR; TCRdb's table is partial and in-frame only. In the table there are 150,000 to 200,000 clones, 79% of which are singletons. The CDR3 runs 16 residues. J lost 2 bases, V lost 6 bases, and 9 bases had no gene match. Germline CDR1 is SGHTA and CDR2 is FQGNSA. The V call is TRBV7-2, the J call TRBJ1-5, with TRBD1 identical over 8 bases. The sequenced material came from PBMCs. The receptor comes from a woman aged 25 to 45 in good health and CMV-seropositive. The chain's CDR3 is CASRLEQGAGNQPQHF. The CDR3 DNA follows: TGTGCCAGCAGGCTCGAGCAGGGGGCAGGCAATCAGCCCCAGCATTTT.